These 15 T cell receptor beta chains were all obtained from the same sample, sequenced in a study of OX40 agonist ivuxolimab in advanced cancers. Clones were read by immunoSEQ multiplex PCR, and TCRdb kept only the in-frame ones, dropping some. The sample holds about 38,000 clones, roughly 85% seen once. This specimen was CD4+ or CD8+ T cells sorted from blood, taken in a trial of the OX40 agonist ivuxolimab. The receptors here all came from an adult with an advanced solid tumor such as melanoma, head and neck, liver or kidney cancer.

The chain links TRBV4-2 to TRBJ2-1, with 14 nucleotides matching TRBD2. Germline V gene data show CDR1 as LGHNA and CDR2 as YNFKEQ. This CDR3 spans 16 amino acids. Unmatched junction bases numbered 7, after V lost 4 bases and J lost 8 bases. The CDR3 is CASSLTSGRAGDEQFF. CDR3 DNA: TGTGCCAGCAGCCTGACTAGCGGGAGGGCCGGCGATGAGCAGTTCTTC.

The CDR3 protein is CASKYYQGANSPLHF. In DNA, the CDR3 is TGTGCCAGTAAATATTATCAGGGCGCGAATTCACCCCTCCACTTT. V and J are TRBV19 and TRBJ1-6, with a weak D call TRBD1 (5 bases). The V gene's germline CDR1 is LNHDA and CDR2 SQIVND (reference sequence). The ends were cut back, 7 bases at V and 7 bases at J, with 17 bases in the middle. The CDR3 sequence is 15 residues long. Full variable domain (missing parts from reference TRBV19 and TRBJ1-6): DGGITQSPKYLFRKEGQNVTLSCEQNLNHDAMYWYRQDPGQGLRLIYYSQIVNDFQKGDIAEGYSVSREKKESFPLTVTSAQKNPTAFYLCASKYYQGANSPLHFGNGTRLTVT.

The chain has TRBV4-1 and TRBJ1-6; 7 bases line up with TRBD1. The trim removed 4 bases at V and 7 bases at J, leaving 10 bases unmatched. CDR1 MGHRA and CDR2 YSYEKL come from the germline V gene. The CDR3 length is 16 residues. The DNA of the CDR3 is TGCGCCAGCAGCCGTCTAACAGGGGATAGGAATTCACCCCTCCACTTT. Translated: CASSRLTGDRNSPLHF.

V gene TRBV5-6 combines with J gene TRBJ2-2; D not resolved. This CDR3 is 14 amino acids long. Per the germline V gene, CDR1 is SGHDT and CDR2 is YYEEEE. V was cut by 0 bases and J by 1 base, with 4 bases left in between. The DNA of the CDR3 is TGTGCCAGCAGCTTGGCCCTGAACACCGGGGAGCTGTTTTTT. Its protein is CASSLALNTGELFF.

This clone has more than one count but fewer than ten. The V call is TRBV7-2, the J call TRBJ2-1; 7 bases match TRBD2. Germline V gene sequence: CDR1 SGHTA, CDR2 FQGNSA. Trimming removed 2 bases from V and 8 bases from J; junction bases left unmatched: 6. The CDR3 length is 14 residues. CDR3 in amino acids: CASSLLGGRDEQFF. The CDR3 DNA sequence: TGTGCCAGCAGCTTACTCGGGGGGAGGGATGAGCAGTTCTTC.

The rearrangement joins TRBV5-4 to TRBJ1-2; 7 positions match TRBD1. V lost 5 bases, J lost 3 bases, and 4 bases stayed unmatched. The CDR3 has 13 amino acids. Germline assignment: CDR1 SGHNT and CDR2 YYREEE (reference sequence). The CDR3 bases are TGTGCCAGCAGGATAGGGGGCGACTATGGCTACACCTTC. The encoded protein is CASRIGGDYGYTF.

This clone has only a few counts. The DNA for the CDR3 is TGTGCCAGCAGTGAATTCTCGGCCGGCAGCTCCTATAATTCACCCCTCCACTTT. Translating gives CASSEFSAGSSYNSPLHF. V usage is TRBV25-1 and J usage is TRBJ1-6; no clear D. Germline CDR1 and CDR2: MGHDK and SYGVNS. This CDR3 contains 18 residues. Trimming cost V 1 base and J 0 bases, with 13 bases left between them.

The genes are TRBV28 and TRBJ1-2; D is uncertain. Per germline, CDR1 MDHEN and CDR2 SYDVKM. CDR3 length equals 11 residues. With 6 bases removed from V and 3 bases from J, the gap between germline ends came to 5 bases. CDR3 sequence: CASSPDYGYTF. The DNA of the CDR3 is TGTGCCAGCAGCCCCGACTATGGCTACACCTTC.

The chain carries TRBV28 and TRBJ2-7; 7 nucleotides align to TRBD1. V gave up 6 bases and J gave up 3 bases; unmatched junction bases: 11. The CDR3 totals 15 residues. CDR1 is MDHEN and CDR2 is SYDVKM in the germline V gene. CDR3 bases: TGTGCCAGCAGGCCGGGACAGACCTCCTTCTACGAGCAGTACTTC. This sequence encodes CASRPGQTSFYEQYF.

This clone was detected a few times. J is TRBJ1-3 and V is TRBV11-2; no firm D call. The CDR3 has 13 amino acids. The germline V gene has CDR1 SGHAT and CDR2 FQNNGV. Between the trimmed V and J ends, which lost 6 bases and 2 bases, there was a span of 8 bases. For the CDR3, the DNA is TGTGCCAGCAGGCGGTACCCTGGAAACACCATATATTTT. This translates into CASRRYPGNTIYF.

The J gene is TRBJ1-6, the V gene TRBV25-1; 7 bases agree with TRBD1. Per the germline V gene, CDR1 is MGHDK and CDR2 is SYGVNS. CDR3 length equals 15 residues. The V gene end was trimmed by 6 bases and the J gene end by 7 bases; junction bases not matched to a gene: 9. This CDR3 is CASSEGHRGNSPLHF. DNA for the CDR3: TGTGCCAGCAGCGAGGGTCACAGGGGAAATTCACCCCTCCACTTT.

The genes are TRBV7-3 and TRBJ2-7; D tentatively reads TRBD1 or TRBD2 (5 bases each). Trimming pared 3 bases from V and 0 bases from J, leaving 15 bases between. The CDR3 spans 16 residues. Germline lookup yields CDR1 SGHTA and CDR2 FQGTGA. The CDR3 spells CASSFLSGASSYEQYF. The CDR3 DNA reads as TGTGCCAGCAGCTTCCTCTCCGGGGCCAGCTCCTACGAGCAGTACTTC.

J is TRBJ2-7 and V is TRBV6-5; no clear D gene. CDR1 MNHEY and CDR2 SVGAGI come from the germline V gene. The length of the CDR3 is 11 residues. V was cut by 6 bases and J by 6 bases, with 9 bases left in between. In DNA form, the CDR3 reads TGTGCCAGCAGAAGTCTGGTCGAGCAGTACTTC. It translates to CASRSLVEQYF.

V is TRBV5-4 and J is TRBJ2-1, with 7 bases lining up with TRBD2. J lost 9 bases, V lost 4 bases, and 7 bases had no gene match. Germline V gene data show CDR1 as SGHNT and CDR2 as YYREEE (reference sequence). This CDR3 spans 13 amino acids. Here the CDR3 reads CASSDKSGGEQFF. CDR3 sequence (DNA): TGTGCCAGCAGCGACAAATCGGGAGGTGAGCAGTTCTTC.

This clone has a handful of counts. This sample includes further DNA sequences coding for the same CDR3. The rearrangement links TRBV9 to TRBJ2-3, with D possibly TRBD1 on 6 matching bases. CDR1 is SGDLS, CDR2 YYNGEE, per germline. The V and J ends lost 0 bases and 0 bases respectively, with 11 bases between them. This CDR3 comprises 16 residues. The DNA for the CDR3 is TGTGCCAGCAGCGTAGGGGACACCGTTAGCACAGATACGCAGTATTTT. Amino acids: CASSVGDTVSTDTQYF.